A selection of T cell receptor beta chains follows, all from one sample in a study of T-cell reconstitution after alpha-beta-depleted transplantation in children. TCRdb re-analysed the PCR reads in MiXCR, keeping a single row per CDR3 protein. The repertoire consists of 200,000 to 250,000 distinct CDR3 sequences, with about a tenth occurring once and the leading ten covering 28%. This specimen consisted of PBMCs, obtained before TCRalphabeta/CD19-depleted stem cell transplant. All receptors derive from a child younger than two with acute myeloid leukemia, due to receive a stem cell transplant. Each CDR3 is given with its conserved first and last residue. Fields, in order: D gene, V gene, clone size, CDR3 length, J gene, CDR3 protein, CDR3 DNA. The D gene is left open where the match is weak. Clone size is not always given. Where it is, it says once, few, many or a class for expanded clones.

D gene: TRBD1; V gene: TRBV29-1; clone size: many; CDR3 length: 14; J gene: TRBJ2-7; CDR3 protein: CSVEPGQEPYEQYF; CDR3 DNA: TGCAGCGTTGAACCGGGACAGGAGCCCTACGAGCAGTACTTC
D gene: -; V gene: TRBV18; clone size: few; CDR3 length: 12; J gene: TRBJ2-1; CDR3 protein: CASSPSGDEQFF; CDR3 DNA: TGTGCCAGCTCACCATCCGGCGATGAGCAGTTCTTC
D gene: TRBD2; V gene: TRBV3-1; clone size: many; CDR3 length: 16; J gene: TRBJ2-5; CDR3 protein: CASSPTRTSGWETQYF; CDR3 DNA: TGTGCCAGCAGCCCTACCCGGACTAGCGGGTGGGAGACCCAGTACTTC
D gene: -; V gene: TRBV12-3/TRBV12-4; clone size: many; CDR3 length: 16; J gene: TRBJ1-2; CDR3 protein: CASSGLRRWTDGGYTF; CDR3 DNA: TGTGCCAGCAGTGGCCTACGTAGATGGACCGACGGGGGCTACACCTTC
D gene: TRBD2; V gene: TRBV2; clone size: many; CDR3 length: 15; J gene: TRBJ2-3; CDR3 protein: CASTLAGGDTDTQYF; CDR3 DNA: TGTGCCAGCACGCTCGCGGGGGGTGACACAGATACGCAGTATTTT
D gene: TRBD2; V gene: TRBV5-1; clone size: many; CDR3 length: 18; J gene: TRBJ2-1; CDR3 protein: CASSLVTALAVSYNEQFF; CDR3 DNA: TGCGCCAGCAGCTTGGTAACCGCTCTAGCGGTCTCCTACAATGAGCAGTTCTTC
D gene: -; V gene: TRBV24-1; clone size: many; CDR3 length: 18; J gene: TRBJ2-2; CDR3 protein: CATSGPRPGTVSTGELFF; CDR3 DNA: TGTGCCACCAGTGGCCCCCGCCCCGGGACTGTGAGCACCGGGGAGCTGTTTTTT
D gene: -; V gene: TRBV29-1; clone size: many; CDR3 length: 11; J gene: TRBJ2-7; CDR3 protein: CSVSGLDEQYF; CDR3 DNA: TGCAGCGTATCAGGGTTGGACGAGCAGTACTTC
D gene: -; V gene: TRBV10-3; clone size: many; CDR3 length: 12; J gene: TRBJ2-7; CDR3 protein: CAISESEGEQYF; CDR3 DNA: TGTGCCATCAGTGAGTCGGAGGGGGAGCAGTACTTC
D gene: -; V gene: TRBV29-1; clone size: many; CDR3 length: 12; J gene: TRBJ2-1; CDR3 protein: CSAPSGYNEQFF; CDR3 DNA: TGCAGCGCACCATCTGGATACAATGAGCAGTTCTTC
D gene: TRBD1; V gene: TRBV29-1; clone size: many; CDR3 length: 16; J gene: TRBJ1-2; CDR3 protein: CSVVSRGTGGGYGYTF; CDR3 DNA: TGCAGCGTTGTATCCCGGGGGACAGGGGGAGGTTATGGCTACACCTTC
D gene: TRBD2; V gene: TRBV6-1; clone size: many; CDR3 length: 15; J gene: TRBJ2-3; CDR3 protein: CASSGGASGGDTQYF; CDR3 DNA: TGTGCCAGCAGTGGTGGGGCTAGCGGCGGGGATACGCAGTATTTT
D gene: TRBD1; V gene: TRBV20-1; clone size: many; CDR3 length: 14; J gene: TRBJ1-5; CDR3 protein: CSAKLQGQNQPQHF; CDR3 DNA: TGCAGTGCTAAACTCCAGGGACAGAATCAGCCCCAGCATTTT
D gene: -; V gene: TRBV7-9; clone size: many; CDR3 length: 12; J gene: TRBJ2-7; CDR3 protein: CASSHGTYEQYF; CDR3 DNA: TGTGCCAGCAGCCATGGGACCTACGAGCAGTACTTC
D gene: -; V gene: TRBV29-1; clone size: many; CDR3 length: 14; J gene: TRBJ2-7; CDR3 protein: CSFETGTALGEQYF; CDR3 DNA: TGCAGCTTCGAAACCGGGACCGCCCTTGGGGAGCAGTACTTC
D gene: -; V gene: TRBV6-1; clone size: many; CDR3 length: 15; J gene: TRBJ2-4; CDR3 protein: CASLRQGGSKNIQYF; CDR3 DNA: TGTGCCAGCTTGCGACAGGGAGGCTCCAAAAACATTCAGTACTTC
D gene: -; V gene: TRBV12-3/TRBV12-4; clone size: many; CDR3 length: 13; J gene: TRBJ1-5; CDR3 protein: CASSFTLDQPQHF; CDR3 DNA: TGTGCCAGCAGTTTCACCCTCGATCAGCCCCAGCATTTT
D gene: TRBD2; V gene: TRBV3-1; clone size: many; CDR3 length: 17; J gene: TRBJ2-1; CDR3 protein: CASSRRNLAGGPNEQFF; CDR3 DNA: TGTGCCAGCAGCCGTAGAAATCTAGCGGGAGGGCCAAATGAGCAGTTCTTC
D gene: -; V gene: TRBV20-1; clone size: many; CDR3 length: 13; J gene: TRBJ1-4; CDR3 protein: CSALQGPNEKLFF; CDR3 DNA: TGCAGTGCGTTACAGGGACCAAATGAAAAACTGTTTTTT
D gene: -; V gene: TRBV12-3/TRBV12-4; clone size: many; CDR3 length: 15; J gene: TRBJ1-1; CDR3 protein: CASSPRTALNTEAFF; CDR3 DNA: TGTGCCAGCAGTCCAAGGACAGCCCTGAACACTGAAGCTTTCTTT
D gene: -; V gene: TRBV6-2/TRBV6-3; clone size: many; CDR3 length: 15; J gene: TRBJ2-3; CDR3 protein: CASSPPEGSTDTQYF; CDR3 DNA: TGTGCCAGCAGTCCACCTGAAGGGAGCACAGATACGCAGTATTTT
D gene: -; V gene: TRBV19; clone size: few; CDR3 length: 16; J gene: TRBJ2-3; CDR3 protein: CASSPMMRGGINTQYF; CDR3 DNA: TGTGCCAGTAGTCCCATGATGAGGGGGGGCATAAATACGCAGTATTTT
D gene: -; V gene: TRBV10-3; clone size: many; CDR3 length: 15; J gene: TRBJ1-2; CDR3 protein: CAISESMQSGGGYTF; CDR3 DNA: TGTGCCATCAGTGAGTCGATGCAATCGGGCGGGGGCTACACCTTC
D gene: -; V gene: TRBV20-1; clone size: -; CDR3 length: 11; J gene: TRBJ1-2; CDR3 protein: CSLPTAYGYTF; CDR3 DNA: TGCAGCCTACCGACAGCGTACGGCTACACCTTC
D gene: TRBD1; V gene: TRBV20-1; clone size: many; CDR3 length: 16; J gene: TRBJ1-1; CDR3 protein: CSADRLTGGLSTEAFF; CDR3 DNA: TGCAGTGCTGATAGGCTGACAGGGGGCCTGAGCACTGAAGCTTTCTTT
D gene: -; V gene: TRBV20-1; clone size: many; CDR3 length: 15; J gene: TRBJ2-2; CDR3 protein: CSARGGLSNTGELFF; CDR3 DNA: TGCAGTGCCAGAGGGGGACTCTCAAACACCGGGGAGCTGTTTTTT
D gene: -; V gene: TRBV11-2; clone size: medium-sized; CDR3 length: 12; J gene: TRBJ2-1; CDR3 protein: CASSSPDNEQFF; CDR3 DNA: TGTGCCAGCAGCTCTCCCGACAATGAGCAGTTCTTC
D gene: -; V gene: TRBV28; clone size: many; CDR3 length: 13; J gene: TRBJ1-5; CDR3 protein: CASGSGSNQPQHF; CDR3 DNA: TGTGCCAGCGGCAGTGGGAGCAATCAGCCCCAGCATTTT
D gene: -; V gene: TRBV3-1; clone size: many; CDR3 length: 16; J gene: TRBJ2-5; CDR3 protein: CASSLLGQIVQETQYF; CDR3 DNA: TGTGCCAGCAGCCTTCTTGGACAGATAGTACAAGAGACCCAGTACTTC
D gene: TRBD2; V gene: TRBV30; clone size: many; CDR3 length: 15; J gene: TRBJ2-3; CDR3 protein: CAWSASGSLPDTQYF; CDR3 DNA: TGTGCCTGGAGTGCGAGCGGGAGTCTCCCAGATACGCAGTATTTT
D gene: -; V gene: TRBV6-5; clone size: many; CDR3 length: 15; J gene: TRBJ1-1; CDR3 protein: CASSNRVLDLTEAFF; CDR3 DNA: TGTGCCAGCAGTAACCGGGTACTTGACCTAACTGAAGCTTTCTTT
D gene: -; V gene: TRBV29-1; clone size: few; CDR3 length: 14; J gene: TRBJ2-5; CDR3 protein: CSVEDGLPKETQYF; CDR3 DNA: TGCAGCGTTGAAGACGGGCTCCCCAAGGAGACCCAGTACTTC
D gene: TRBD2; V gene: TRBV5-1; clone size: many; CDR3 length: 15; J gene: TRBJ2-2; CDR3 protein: CASSLVAGSTGELFF; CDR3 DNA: TGCGCCAGCAGCTTGGTAGCGGGAAGCACCGGGGAGCTGTTTTTT
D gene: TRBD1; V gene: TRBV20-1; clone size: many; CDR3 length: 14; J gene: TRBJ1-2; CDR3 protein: CSAARGPTGDGYTF; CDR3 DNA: TGCAGTGCTGCAAGAGGTCCTACAGGGGATGGCTACACCTTC
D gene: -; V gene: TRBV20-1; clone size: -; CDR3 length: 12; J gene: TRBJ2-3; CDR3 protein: CSARDWGDTQYF; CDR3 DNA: TGCAGTGCTAGAGATTGGGGAGATACGCAGTATTTT
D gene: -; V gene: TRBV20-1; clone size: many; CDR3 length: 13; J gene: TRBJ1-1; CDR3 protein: CSAPDGGNTEAFF; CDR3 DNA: TGCAGTGCACCGGACGGGGGGAACACTGAAGCTTTCTTT
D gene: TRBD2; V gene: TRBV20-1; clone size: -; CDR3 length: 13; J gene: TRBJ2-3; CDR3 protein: CSAWTSGGGTQYF; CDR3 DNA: TGCAGTGCCTGGACTAGCGGGGGAGGTACGCAGTATTTT
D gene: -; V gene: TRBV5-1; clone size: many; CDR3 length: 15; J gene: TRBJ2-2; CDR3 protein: CASSLEGLNTGELFF; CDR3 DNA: TGCGCCAGCAGCTTGGAAGGACTGAACACCGGGGAGCTGTTTTTT
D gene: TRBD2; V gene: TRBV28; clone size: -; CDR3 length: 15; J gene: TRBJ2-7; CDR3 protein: CASSLAGEHSYEQYF; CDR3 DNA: TGTGCCAGCAGTTTAGCGGGAGAGCACTCCTACGAGCAGTACTTC
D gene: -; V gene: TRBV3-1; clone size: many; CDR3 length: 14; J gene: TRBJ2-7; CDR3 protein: CASSQVVISNEQYF; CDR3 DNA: TGTGCCAGCAGCCAAGTCGTTATATCGAACGAGCAGTACTTC
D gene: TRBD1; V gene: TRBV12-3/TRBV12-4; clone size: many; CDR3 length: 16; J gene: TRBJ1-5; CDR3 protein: CASSFGTGEGNQPQHF; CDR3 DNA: TGTGCCAGCAGTTTCGGGACAGGGGAGGGCAATCAGCCCCAGCATTTT
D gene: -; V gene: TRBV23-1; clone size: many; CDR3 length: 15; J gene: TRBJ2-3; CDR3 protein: CASSQLAVHTDTQYF; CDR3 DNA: TGCGCCAGCAGTCAATTAGCGGTCCACACAGATACGCAGTATTTT
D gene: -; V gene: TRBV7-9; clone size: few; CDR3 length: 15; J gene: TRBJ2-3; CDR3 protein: CASSLRDQGGDTQYF; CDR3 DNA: TGTGCCAGCAGCTTAAGGGACCAAGGCGGGGATACGCAGTATTTT
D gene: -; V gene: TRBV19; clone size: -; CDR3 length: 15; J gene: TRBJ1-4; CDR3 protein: CASSIREGTNEKLFF; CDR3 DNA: TGTGCCAGTAGTATAAGAGAGGGAACTAATGAAAAACTGTTTTTT
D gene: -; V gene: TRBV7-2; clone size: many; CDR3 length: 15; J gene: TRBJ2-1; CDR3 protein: CASSLSLALSNEQFF; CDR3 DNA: TGTGCCAGCAGCTTATCGCTAGCGCTGTCTAATGAGCAGTTCTTC
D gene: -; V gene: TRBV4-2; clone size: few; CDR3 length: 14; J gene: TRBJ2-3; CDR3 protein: CASSPGPTTDTQYF; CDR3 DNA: TGTGCCAGCAGCCCCGGGCCTACCACAGATACGCAGTATTTT
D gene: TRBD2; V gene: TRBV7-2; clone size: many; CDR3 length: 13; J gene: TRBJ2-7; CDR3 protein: CASILAGGGEQYF; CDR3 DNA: TGTGCCAGCATTCTAGCGGGAGGTGGTGAGCAGTACTTC
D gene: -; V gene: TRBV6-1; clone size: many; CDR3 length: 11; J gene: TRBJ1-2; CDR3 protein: CASTRTDGYTF; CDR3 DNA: TGTGCCAGTACCCGGACGGATGGCTACACCTTC
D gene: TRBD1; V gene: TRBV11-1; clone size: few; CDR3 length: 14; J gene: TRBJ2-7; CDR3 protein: CASSPWTGAYEQYF; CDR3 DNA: TGTGCCAGCAGCCCTTGGACAGGCGCCTACGAGCAGTACTTC